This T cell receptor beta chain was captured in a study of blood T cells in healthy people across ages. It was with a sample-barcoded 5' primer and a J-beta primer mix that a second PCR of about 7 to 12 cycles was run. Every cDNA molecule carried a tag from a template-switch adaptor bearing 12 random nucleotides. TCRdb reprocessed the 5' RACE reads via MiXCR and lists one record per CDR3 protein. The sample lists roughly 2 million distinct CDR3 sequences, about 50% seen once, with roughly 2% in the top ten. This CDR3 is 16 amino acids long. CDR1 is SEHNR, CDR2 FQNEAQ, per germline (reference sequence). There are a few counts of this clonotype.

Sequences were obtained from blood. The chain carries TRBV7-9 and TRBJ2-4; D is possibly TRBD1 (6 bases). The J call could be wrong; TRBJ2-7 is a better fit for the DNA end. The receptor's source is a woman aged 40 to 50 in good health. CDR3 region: CASSLAQGLSGYEQYF. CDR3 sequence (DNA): TGTGCCAGCAGCTTAGCGCAGGGGCTTTCGGGCTACGAGCAGTACTTC.